This is a list of T cell receptor beta chains from one sample in a study of cytomegalovirus exposure and HLA in healthy donors. Clones were read by immunoSEQ multiplex PCR, and TCRdb kept only the in-frame ones, dropping some. The sample holds about 170,000 clones, roughly nine tenths seen once. Sequencing input: PBMCs. The receptor source for this set is a woman aged 25 to 39 in good health and CMV-seronegative. The conserved cysteine and the conserved F or W are not part of the CDR3 here.

v_gene	j_gene	CDR3aa
TRBV11-2	TRBJ2-7	ASSLTGGEDEQY
TRBV4-1	TRBJ1-1	ASSLQSYNTEAF
TRBV4-1	TRBJ1-6	ASSRKVGGDNSPLH
TRBV7-9	TRBJ2-5	ASSAPFEWETQY
TRBV13	TRBJ2-7	ASSPHYEQY
TRBV6-6	TRBJ1-1	ASSYDSMNTEAF
TRBV4-3	TRBJ2-7	ASSQDASGSSYEQY
TRBV7-6	TRBJ1-1	ASRLTANTEAF
TRBV7-3	TRBJ2-2	ASSLKTGELF
TRBV15	TRBJ2-7	ATSRDGAGITDEQY
TRBV18	TRBJ2-3	ASSPQQGTQY
TRBV12-5	TRBJ2-3	ASGFGAADTQY
TRBV5-4	TRBJ2-6	ASSQGTGTGANVLT
TRBV9	TRBJ2-1	ASSADRGEQF
TRBV28	TRBJ2-2	ASTTPTGELF
TRBV2	TRBJ2-1	ASSNRDRGGNEQF
TRBV18	TRBJ2-1	ASSLIRTINEQF
TRBV9	TRBJ1-2	ASNRDTYGYT